This T cell receptor (beta chain) was obtained from a study of Graves' ophthalmopathy and Graves' hyperthyroidism (dated by TCRdb to the late 2010s). Study-level background: Peripheral blood was collected before any treatment was given, at the time of initial diagnosis. The study used signatures of the TCR beta repertoire to tell Graves' ophthalmopathy apart from Graves' hyperthyroidism and to predict which patients would progress to ophthalmopathy. In total, 135 blood samples were TCR-sequenced: under 45 ophthalmopathy, 75 hyperthyroidism and approximately 17 hyperthyroidism-to-ophthalmopathy patients. To explore V-J signatures that distinguish ophthalmopathy from hyperthyroidism, a discovery set of around 100 patients was enrolled, made up of some 41 with ophthalmopathy and under 65 with stable hyperthyroidism. For independent validation, a separate cohort was made up of approximately 19 hyperthyroidism patients plus 17 patients who later progressed from hyperthyroidism to ophthalmopathy. In roughly 6 hyperthyroidism patients, T-cell repertoires of thyroid tissue and blood were compared. Following sampling, methimazole starting at 30 mg daily was administered to hyperthyroidism patients, and high-dose intravenous methylprednisolone was administered to ophthalmopathy patients. What the research found in general, with its limitations: Ophthalmopathy was separated from stable hyperthyroidism by the 13-signature model with just under 90% sensitivity and around 81% specificity in cross-validation and with 80%/75% in the test set. No statistical method was used to predetermine the sample size, and group allocation was not hidden from the investigators. Among expanded thyroid clonotypes with frequency above 0.001, most also showed up in blood, which suggests that blood repertoires may reflect the thyroid immune response. In validation, the model predicted ophthalmopathy progression with roughly 68% sensitivity and roughly 72% specificity; 12 predicted patients were CT-confirmed with GO in a median of approximately six months.

This clonotype was detected ten times or more. This clone's antigen is unknown. Base qualities are missing; no much larger clone stands one base away. Ophthalmopathy patients were characterized by moderately to severely active disease, a Clinical Activity Score of at least 3, a NOSPECS grade of at least 4, and a disease duration under 3 months. Anyone with other autoimmune diseases, uncontrolled infections, pregnancy or lactation was excluded from the study. Diagnosis relied on clinical symptoms, serum thyroxine, TRAb, thyroid ultrasound and orbital computed tomography. Using Ficoll-Paque density gradient centrifugation, PBMCs were isolated from 8.5 to 10 ml of fresh peripheral blood. Total RNA was extracted with Trizol reagent and quality-checked on an Agilent 2100 Bioanalyzer. CDR1 SNHLY and CDR2 FYNNEI were looked up in the germline V gene. Ends trimmed: V by 7 bases, J by 2 bases; bases unmatched to a gene: 4. Measured from the cysteine to the phenylalanine, the CDR3 is 13 residues long. Only the CDR3 DNA stays, 39 bases, in frame from base 1.

For repertoire sequencing, the TCR beta CDR3 regions were amplified from RNA transcripts. HTBI primers and the Qiagen OneStep RT-PCR kit were used in a first-round RT-PCR, which was followed by a second-round multiplex PCR, size selection and purification. Sequencing of the libraries was carried out on an Illumina HiSeq2000 in paired-end mode with 100 bp reads. Per the original workflow: Reads were processed with SOAPnuke, discarding reads with adapters, uncalled bases, mean Phred below 15, or no exact constant-primer or identifier match. High-quality paired reads were merged with COPE v1.2.5. Clonotypes were defined as unique nucleotide sequences and were aligned to IMGT TRB V, D and J references using MiTCR v1.1. The analysis was limited to V-J combinations with a frequency above 0.0001, which together covered 99% to 99.2% of the repertoires. For each V-J combination, a TCR clonal expansion and chaos score was defined as the ratio of F50 clonal expansion to chaos observed in the TCRdist matrix. Welch's t-statistics and random forest were used to reduce features to some 13 V-J combinations, which were fed into a naive Bayes classifier. Thyroid-blood repertoire similarity was quantified with the Morisita-Horn index. In-frame beta chains were kept once TCRdb had trimmed the public reads at Q25 with fastp and called clones with MiXCR. Every CDR3 protein is listed once, alongside the most common genes and DNA of its rows. TCRdb, not the original authors, processed these V and J calls. This sample has hundreds of thousands of distinct CDR3 sequences in its table, and roughly 41% of those were observed once. The ten most abundant clones make up more than 2.5% of the sample.

The sequence was collected from an adult man with Graves' ophthalmopathy. In this chain, TRBV2 is recombined with TRBJ1-2; TRBD1 lines up with 7 middle nucleotides. Input material: peripheral blood. The DNA reads TGTGCCAGCAAGGCCAGGGGGAACTATGGCTACACCTTC. Its protein is CASKARGNYGYTF.